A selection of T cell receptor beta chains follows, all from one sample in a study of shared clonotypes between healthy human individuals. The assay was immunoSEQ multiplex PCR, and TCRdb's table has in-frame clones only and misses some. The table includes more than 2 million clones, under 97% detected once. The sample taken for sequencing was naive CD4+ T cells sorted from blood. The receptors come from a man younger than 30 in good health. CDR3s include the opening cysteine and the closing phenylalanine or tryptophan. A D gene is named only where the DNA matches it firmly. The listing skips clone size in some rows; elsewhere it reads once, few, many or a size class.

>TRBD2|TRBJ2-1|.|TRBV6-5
CASSPSGGRYNEQFF
TGTGCCAGCAGTCCGAGCGGGGGGCGGTACAATGAGCAGTTCTTC
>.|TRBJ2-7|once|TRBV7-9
CASSSSTDSYEQYF
TGTGCCAGCAGCTCCTCCACGGACTCCTACGAGCAGTACTTC
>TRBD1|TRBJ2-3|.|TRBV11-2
CASSLGYRGRTDTQYF
TGTGCCAGCAGCTTAGGCTACAGGGGGCGGACAGATACGCAGTATTTT
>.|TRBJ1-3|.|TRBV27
CASSPDGYTIYF
TGTGCCAGCAGTCCGGACGGTTACACCATATATTTT
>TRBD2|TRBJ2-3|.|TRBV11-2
CASSFWTSGTYF
TGTGCCAGCAGCTTCTGGACTAGCGGGACGTATTTT
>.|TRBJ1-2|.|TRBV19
CASATAITNYGYTF
TGTGCCAGTGCGACAGCTATTACTAACTATGGCTACACCTTC
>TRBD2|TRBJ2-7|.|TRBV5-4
CASSLVAGGTYEQYF
TGTGCCAGCAGCTTGGTTGCGGGGGGGACCTACGAGCAGTACTTC
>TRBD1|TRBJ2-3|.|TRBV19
CASSPDRGWGTDTQYF
TGTGCCAGTAGTCCTGACAGGGGATGGGGCACAGATACGCAGTATTTT
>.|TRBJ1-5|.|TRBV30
CAWSVQSGNQPQHF
TGTGCCTGGAGTGTACAGTCGGGCAATCAGCCCCAGCATTTT
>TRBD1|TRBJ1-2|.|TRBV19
CASSLPSVGQGARGYTF
TGTGCCAGTAGCCTCCCGTCCGTGGGACAGGGGGCTAGAGGCTACACCTTC
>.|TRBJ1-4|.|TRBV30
CAWSEVGSGLNEKLFF
TGTGCCTGGAGTGAAGTGGGAAGCGGGCTTAATGAAAAACTGTTTTTT
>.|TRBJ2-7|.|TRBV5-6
CASSLGGSVRGNEQYF
TGTGCCAGCAGCCTAGGGGGGTCGGTCCGAGGCAACGAGCAGTACTTC
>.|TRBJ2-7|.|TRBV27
CASSSQNIRPVYEQYF
TGTGCCAGCAGTTCCCAAAACATCCGACCCGTCTACGAGCAGTACTTC
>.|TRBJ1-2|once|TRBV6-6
CALVDLNRGYGYTF
TGTGCCCTAGTAGACCTAAACCGGGGCTATGGCTACACCTTC
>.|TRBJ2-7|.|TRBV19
CASSSGALGSYEQYF
TGTGCCAGTAGCTCAGGGGCCCTAGGCTCCTACGAGCAGTACTTC
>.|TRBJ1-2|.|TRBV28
CASGRDDYGYTF
TGTGCCAGCGGACGAGACGACTATGGCTACACCTTC
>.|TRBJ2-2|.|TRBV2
CASSGTISGELFF
TGTGCCAGCAGTGGGACTATAAGCGGGGAGCTGTTTTTT
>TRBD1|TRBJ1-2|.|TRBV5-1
CASSSQPGQGYYGYTF
TGCGCCAGCAGCTCCCAACCGGGACAGGGTTACTATGGCTACACCTTC
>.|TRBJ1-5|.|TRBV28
CASSDRGLNSNQPQHF
TGTGCCAGCAGTGACCGCGGGCTCAATAGCAATCAGCCCCAGCATTTT
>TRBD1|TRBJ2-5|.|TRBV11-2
CASSLVGWDRGQETQYF
TGTGCCAGCAGCTTAGTGGGTTGGGACAGGGGCCAAGAGACCCAGTACTTC
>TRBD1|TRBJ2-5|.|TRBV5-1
CASSYGDRDGETQYF
TGCGCCAGCAGCTACGGGGACAGGGATGGAGAGACCCAGTACTTC
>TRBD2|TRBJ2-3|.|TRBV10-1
CASSDTRLATDNTDTQYF
TGCGCCAGCAGTGATACGCGACTAGCGACGGATAACACAGATACGCAGTATTTT
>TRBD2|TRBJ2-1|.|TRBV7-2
CASSLPPTSGNAYNEQFF
TGTGCCAGCAGCTTACCACCGACTAGCGGGAATGCCTACAATGAGCAGTTCTTC
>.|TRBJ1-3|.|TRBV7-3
CASSLTRDSGNTIYF
TGTGCCAGCAGCTTAACTCGGGACTCTGGAAACACCATATATTTT
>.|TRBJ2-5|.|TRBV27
CASSRDIQETQYF
TGTGCCAGCAGTAGGGACATCCAAGAGACCCAGTACTTC
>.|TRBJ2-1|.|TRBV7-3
CASSFQGLSSYNEQFF
TGTGCCAGCAGCTTCCAGGGGTTGAGCTCCTACAATGAGCAGTTCTTC
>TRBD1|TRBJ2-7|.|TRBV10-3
CAINVTGLCRTYEQYF
TGTGCCATCAATGTGACAGGGTTGTGTAGAACCTACGAGCAGTACTTC
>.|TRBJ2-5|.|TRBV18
CASSPSRTVNGETQYF
TGTGCCAGCTCACCGTCCCGGACAGTCAATGGGGAGACCCAGTACTTC
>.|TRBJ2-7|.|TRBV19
CASSIGQGYEQYF
TGTGCCAGTAGTATTGGCCAAGGCTACGAGCAGTACTTC
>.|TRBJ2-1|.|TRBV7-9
CASSLTLPSYNEQFF
TGTGCCAGCAGCTTGACCCTCCCCTCCTACAATGAGCAGTTCTTC
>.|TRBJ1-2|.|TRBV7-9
CASSPRQVPPYGYTF
TGTGCCAGCAGCCCTCGACAGGTACCCCCCTATGGCTACACCTTC
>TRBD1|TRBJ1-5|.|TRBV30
CAWSVVRTGTGLTYSNQPQHF
TGTGCCTGGAGTGTCGTCCGGACCGGGACAGGGCTTACTTATAGCAATCAGCCCCAGCATTTT
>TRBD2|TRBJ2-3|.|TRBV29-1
CSVEKLAGSDTQYF
TGCAGCGTTGAAAAGCTAGCGGGCTCAGATACGCAGTATTTT
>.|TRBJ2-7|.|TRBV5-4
CASSPTKEGTYEQYF
TGTGCCAGCAGCCCCACCAAAGAGGGGACCTACGAGCAGTACTTC
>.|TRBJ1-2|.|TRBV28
CASSLFQTAGYGYTF
TGTGCCAGCAGTCTCTTCCAGACAGCGGGCTATGGCTACACCTTC
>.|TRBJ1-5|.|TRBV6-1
CASSEASLSQHF
TGTGCCAGCAGTGAAGCCAGTTTATCCCAGCATTTT
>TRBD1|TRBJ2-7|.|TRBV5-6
CASSLAGTGLTDEQYF
TGTGCCAGCAGCTTGGCCGGGACAGGGCTAACGGACGAGCAGTACTTC
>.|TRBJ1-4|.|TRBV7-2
CASSFKAAPAQKLFF
TGTGCCAGCAGCTTCAAGGCCGCCCCGGCTCAAAAACTGTTTTTT
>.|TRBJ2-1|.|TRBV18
CASSPASYNEQFF
TGTGCCAGCTCACCGGCTAGCTACAATGAGCAGTTCTTC
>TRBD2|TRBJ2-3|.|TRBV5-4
CASSPGSSGDPSTDTQYF
TGTGCCAGCAGCCCAGGGTCTAGCGGGGATCCTTCGACAGATACGCAGTATTTT
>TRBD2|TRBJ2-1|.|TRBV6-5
CASSYVGLAGGWEQFF
TGTGCCAGCAGTTATGTGGGACTAGCGGGGGGGTGGGAGCAGTTCTTC
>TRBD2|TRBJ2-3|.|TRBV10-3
CASQTSGGTGGTQYF
TGTGCCTCCCAGACTAGCGGGGGGACTGGGGGTACGCAGTATTTT
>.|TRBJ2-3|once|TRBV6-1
CASSAGLDTQYF
TGTGCCAGCAGTGCGGGCTTAGATACGCAGTATTTT
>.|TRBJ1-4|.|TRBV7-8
CASSRSGGTEKLFF
TGTGCCAGCAGCCGGAGCGGGGGGACGGAAAAACTGTTTTTT
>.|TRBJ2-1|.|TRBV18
CASSPFQGNYNEQFF
TGTGCCAGCTCACCCTTCCAGGGAAACTACAATGAGCAGTTCTTC
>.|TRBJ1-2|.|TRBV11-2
CASRGSGYYGYTF
TGTGCCAGCAGAGGAAGTGGATACTATGGCTACACCTTC
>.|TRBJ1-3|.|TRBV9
CASSVGSTGNTIYF
TGTGCCAGCAGCGTAGGGTCAACTGGAAACACCATATATTTT
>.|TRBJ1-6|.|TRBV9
CASSVGGANSPLHF
TGTGCCAGCAGCGTGGGCGGGGCCAATTCACCCCTCCACTTT
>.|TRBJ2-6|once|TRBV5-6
CASSLPGSGANVLTF
TGTGCCAGCAGCTTGCCCGGCTCTGGGGCCAACGTCCTGACTTTC
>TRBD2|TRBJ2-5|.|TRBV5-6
CASSKGLAGGETQYF
TGTGCCAGCAGCAAGGGACTAGCGGGGGGAGAGACCCAGTACTTC
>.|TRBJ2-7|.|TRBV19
CATANRGGTYEQYF
TGTGCCACCGCAAACAGGGGGGGGACCTACGAGCAGTACTTC